This T cell receptor beta chain was obtained from a study of shared clonotypes between healthy human individuals. Germline loops: CDR1 MGHRA, CDR2 YSYEKL. Trimming cost V 8 bases and J 6 bases; bases outside gene matches: 2. This CDR3 contains 11 residues. Sequencing used immunoSEQ multiplex PCR; TCRdb keeps in-frame clones, though not all of them. The sample records about 330,000 clones, about nine tenths being singletons. Sequencing input: memory CD8+ T cells sorted from blood. The sample's subset: CD45RO+ cells pooled with CCR7-negative TemRA cells. The chain couples TRBV4-1 to TRBJ2-7; 9 bases are shared with TRBD1. The clonotype comes from a man aged 18 to 29 in good health. Here the CDR3 reads CASGQGFEQYF. The DNA of the CDR3 is TGCGCCAGCGGACAGGGGTTCGAGCAGTACTTC.